This TCR beta chain was sequenced for a study of T cells after yellow fever vaccination. General study findings and limits: When the response was secondary, it was weaker but reached its peak faster, day 5 versus 15.

MiXCR was run by TCRdb on the 5' RACE reads, yielding one entry per CDR3 protein. The sample has about 120,000 distinct CDR3 sequences; 6.5% to 9% are singletons. This clonotype is a singleton in its sample. The antigen is unknown. Sequences were derived from CD4+ T cells sorted from PBMCs, sampled roughly seven weeks after the first yellow fever vaccination. The receptor was derived from a man between 18 and 29 years old who received the YFV17D yellow fever vaccine.

Here the CDR3 DNA reads TGTGCCAGCAGCCAATGGACTAGCGGGGGGGAGACCCAGTACTTC. Its protein product is CASSQWTSGGETQYF. The chain recombines TRBV4-2 with TRBJ2-5; 14 nucleotides match TRBD2. The germline V gene encodes CDR1 LGHNA and CDR2 YNFKEQ. The CDR3 runs to 15 residues. V trimming: 2 bases; J trimming: 5 bases; junction bases outside the gene matches: 1.